This TCR beta chain was retrieved from a study of blood T cell repertoires in COVID-19. Whole-study context: Sites across the United States, Italy and Spain contributed samples from acute and convalescent COVID-19. Nucleic acid was either cDNA or gDNA, and it came from T cells, B-cell-depleted T cells, or PBMCs.

Original processing notes: Counts of nucleated cells, estimated from reference gene primer amplification, were obtained. Method: immunoSEQ multiplex PCR; TCRdb's copy keeps in-frame clones and lacks some. The V and J calls and clone size come from that table; D and trimming were worked out from the DNA. The sample carries hundreds of thousands of clones, approximately 84% recorded once. With V trimmed by 0 bases and J by 4 bases, 5 bases remained unmatched. The germline CDR1 and CDR2 sequences are MNHEY and SVGAGI. The CDR3 spans 16 residues. The specimen was peripheral blood. This TCR was sampled from a man aged 50 or older with acute or convalescent COVID-19. The rearrangement links TRBV6-5 to TRBJ1-2; TRBD1 agrees at 10 bases. The CDR3 nucleotides read TGTGCCAGCAGTTACTCAATGACAGGGGGCGGCTATGGCTACACCTTC. Protein product: CASSYSMTGGGYGYTF.